What follows is one TCR beta chain and its context. The entry originates in a study of blood T cell repertoires in COVID-19. Data came from immunoSEQ multiplex PCR; TCRdb stores just in-frame clones and leaves some out. Of some 140,000 clones detected, more than 70% appear once; the ten largest clones hold about 1.5%. The length of the CDR3 is 16 residues. The germline gives CDR1 KGHSH, CDR2 LQKENI. Trimming pared 2 bases from V and 0 bases from J, leaving 14 bases between. This receptor was identified in a man aged 60 to 69 with acute or convalescent COVID-19. The sample was peripheral blood. V and J are TRBV18 and TRBJ2-7, with D possibly matching TRBD2 (5 bases). CDR3 residues: CASSPRLAESSYEQYF. The CDR3 DNA follows: TGTGCCAGCTCACCAAGGCTAGCCGAAAGCTCCTACGAGCAGTACTTC.